The 20 T cell receptor beta chains listed next were all sequenced from one sample in a study of blood T cell repertoires in COVID-19. The table came from immunoSEQ multiplex PCR; TCRdb's copy has only in-frame clones and leaves some out. The sample records over 95,000 clones, 85% being singletons. Input material: peripheral blood. These TCRs come from a human donor in a cohort sampled during active COVID-19.

CDR3 nucleotide sequence: TGTGCCAGCAGCGCGCGGACAGGAGGATTTAGCTCCTACGAGCAGTACTTC. Protein product: CASSARTGGFSSYEQYF. The chain is built from TRBV7-2 and TRBJ2-7; 7 nucleotides agree with TRBD1. The CDR3 runs to 17 residues. Trimming at V came to 5 bases and at J to 0 bases, leaving 13 bases not matched to a gene. In germline, CDR1 is SGHTA, CDR2 FQGNSA.

This clone was counted a single time. V and J are TRBV9 and TRBJ2-1; D is possibly TRBD2 (7 bases). Deletions cut 1 base from V and 6 bases from J, with 11 bases between. Germline CDR1 and CDR2: SGDLS and YYNGEE. The CDR3 loop spans 14 amino acids. CDR3 DNA: TGTGCCAGCAGCGTATGGGGGGGGCTCAATGAGCAGTTCTTC. Translation gives CASSVWGGLNEQFF.

The V and J genes are TRBV19 and TRBJ2-7; TRBD2 matches 9 bases. CDR3 size: 15 residues. CDR1 is LNHDA, CDR2 SQIVND, per germline (reference sequence). V lost 5 bases, J lost 6 bases, and 11 bases stayed unmatched. CDR3 nucleotide sequence: TGTGCCAGTAGTCCGATGGCTAGCGGGGTAGGCGAGCAGTACTTC. Amino acids: CASSPMASGVGEQYF.

The J gene is TRBJ2-7, the V gene TRBV12-3 or TRBV12-4; a possible D gene is TRBD1 (6 bases). V lost 5 bases, J lost 7 bases, and 15 bases lay in between. CDR3 length: 13 amino acids. CDR3 residues: CASSSRGSGEQYF. DNA of the CDR3: TGTGCCAGCAGTAGCAGGGGTTCGGGAGAGCAGTACTTC.

V usage is TRBV4-2 and J usage is TRBJ2-1; 7 bases fit TRBD2. The J segment lost 9 bases and the V segment lost 2 bases, leaving 10 bases of the junction unmatched. The CDR3 covers 15 residues. Germline CDR1 LGHNA, CDR2 YNFKEQ. In DNA form, the CDR3 reads TGTGCCAGCAGCCAACGGGGGGACCAATACGGTGAGCAGTTCTTC. This encodes CASSQRGDQYGEQFF.

The rearrangement uses TRBV28 and TRBJ2-2; D possibly corresponds to TRBD2 (5 bases). V lost 5 bases, J lost 6 bases, and 13 bases lay in between. The CDR3 runs to 14 residues. CDR1 MDHEN and CDR2 SYDVKM come from the germline V gene. CDR3 coding DNA: TGTGCCAGCAGTCTCATCGGGGTTTCCGGGGAGCTGTTTTTT. This translates into CASSLIGVSGELFF. Full variable domain (remainder filled in from reference TRBV28 and TRBJ2-2): DVKVTQSSRYLVKRTGEKVFLECVQDMDHENMFWYRQDPGLGLRLIYFSYDVKMKEKGDIPEGYSVSREKKERFSLILESASTNQTSMYLCASSLIGVSGELFFGEGSRLTVL.

The genes are TRBV29-1 and TRBJ1-3; D is undetermined. The V end was cut by 5 bases, the J end by 0 bases, with 8 bases between. The CDR3 has 13 residues. Germline assignment: CDR1 SQVTM and CDR2 ANQGSEA. CDR3 DNA: TGCAGCGTTTCTAGGAGCTCTGGAAACACCATATATTTT. Translation: CSVSRSSGNTIYF. Full variable domain (outside the CDR3, taken from reference TRBV29-1 and TRBJ1-3): SAVISQKPSRDICQRGTSLTIQCQVDSQVTMMFWYRQQPGQSLTLIATANQGSEATYESGFVIDKFPISRPNLTFSTLTVSNMSPEDSSIYLCSVSRSSGNTIYFGEGSWLTVV.

V usage is TRBV3-1 (or the pseudogene TRBV3-2) and J usage is TRBJ1-3; D uncertain. V was clipped by 0 bases and J by 0 bases, with 6 bases between them. Germline V gene lookup returns CDR1 LGHDT and CDR2 YNNKEL (reference sequence). This CDR3 is 15 amino acids long. CDR3 loop: CASSQDRSSGNTIYF. The CDR3 nucleotides read TGTGCCAGCAGCCAAGACCGCAGCTCTGGAAACACCATATATTTT.

The chain is built from TRBV6-2 or TRBV6-3 and TRBJ1-5; D is possibly TRBD1 (6 bases). V was clipped by 0 bases and J by 4 bases, with 10 bases between them. Germline V gene sequence: CDR1 MNHEY, CDR2 SVGEGT. The CDR3 length is 15 residues. The CDR3 here is CASSYSGQWNQPQHF. Written as DNA, the CDR3 is TGTGCCAGCAGTTACTCAGGACAGTGGAATCAGCCCCAGCATTTT.

The J gene is TRBJ2-1, the V gene TRBV4-1; D is possibly TRBD2 (6 bases). Looked up from germline, CDR1 is MGHRA and CDR2 is YSYEKL. The V end lost 3 bases, the J end lost 9 bases, and 24 bases lay between the germline ends. CDR3 length: 17 amino acids. The CDR3 here is CASSQLGTGVGLGEQFF. The DNA of the CDR3 is TGCGCCAGCAGCCAGCTGGGGACGGGGGTTGGGTTGGGTGAGCAGTTCTTC.

The gene calls are TRBV3-1 (or the pseudogene TRBV3-2) and TRBJ1-4; 12 nucleotides align to TRBD1. From germline, CDR1 is LGHDT and CDR2 YNNKEL (reference sequence). The CDR3 extends over 17 amino acids. The V and J ends lost 7 bases and 3 bases, in that order; junction bases with no gene match: 9. CDR3 nucleotide sequence: TGTGCCAGCACGCTCGGGACAGGGGGCAGGGCTAATGAAAAACTGTTTTTT. As protein: CASTLGTGGRANEKLFF.

The V gene is TRBV5-6, the J gene TRBJ2-2; D is uncertain. Trimming left V 4 bases short and J 2 bases short, with 15 bases between. CDR3 length equals 16 residues. Germline V CDR1 and CDR2: SGHDT, YYEEEE. CDR3 bases: TGTGCCAGCAGCCTATACCGGGTCCACAACACCGGGGAGCTGTTTTTT. This codes for CASSLYRVHNTGELFF.

This chain links TRBV6-1 with TRBJ1-5; possible D gene TRBD1, 5 bases. CDR1 and CDR2 from the germline V gene are MNHNS and SASEGT. There are 13 residues in the CDR3. V lost 2 bases and J lost 4, with 6 bases in between. CDR3 DNA sequence: TGTGCCAGCAGTGAACCAGGGAATCAGCCCCAGCATTTT. Protein product: CASSEPGNQPQHF.

This clone has a handful of counts. The chain links TRBV7-2 to TRBJ1-2; D might be TRBD1 (6 bases). The germline CDR1 and CDR2 sequences are SGHTA and FQGNSA. V shed 1 base and J shed 4 bases, with 13 bases lying between them. CDR3 length equals 15 residues. The CDR3 sequence: CASSLVGQSFYGYTF. The CDR3 nucleotides read TGTGCCAGCAGCTTAGTTGGACAGTCGTTCTATGGCTACACCTTC.

CDR3 in amino acids: CASSPLDRAGNIQYF. The CDR3, as DNA: TGTGCCAGTAGTCCTCTCGACAGGGCCGGAAACATTCAGTACTTC. The V gene is TRBV19, the J gene TRBJ2-4; TRBD1 agrees at 7 bases. The trim removed 5 bases at V and 6 bases at J, leaving 10 bases unmatched. This CDR3 has 15 residues. Germline lookup yields CDR1 LNHDA and CDR2 SQIVND (reference sequence).

The chain uses TRBV7-6 and TRBJ2-3, with a tentative D call TRBD2 (5 bases). Trimming left V 2 bases short and J 2 bases short, with 11 bases between. Germline V gene data show CDR1 as SGHVS and CDR2 as FNYEAQ. The CDR3 is made up of 15 amino acids. DNA for the CDR3: TGTGCCAGCAGCTTACTCCGCGGGCTCACAGATACGCAGTATTTT. Translation gives CASSLLRGLTDTQYF.

The CDR3 nucleotides read TGTGCCTGGAGTCGAGGGCGGGTATACACTGAAGCTTTCTTT. It encodes CAWSRGRVYTEAFF. The chain carries TRBV30 and TRBJ1-1; D is undetermined. Trimming took off 2 bases at V and 3 bases at J, with 13 bases between the two ends. The CDR3 is 14 amino acids. From germline, CDR1 is GTSNPN and CDR2 SVGIG (reference sequence).

About this clone: Its ends do not fully match the called genes, so a read error is possible. This sequence joins TRBV28 and TRBJ1-1, with D uncertain. CDR1 MDHEN and CDR2 SYDVKM come from the germline V gene. The CDR3 length is 14 residues. The CDR3 reads CASSLVVEDTEAFF. The CDR3 DNA reads as TGTGCCAGTAGTTTAGTGGTGGAGGACACTGAAGCTTTCTTT.

The chain employs TRBV4-2 and TRBJ2-1, with 12 bases identical to TRBD2. Germline V gives CDR1 LGHNA, CDR2 YNFKEQ. CDR3 length: 14 residues. With V trimmed by 8 bases and J by 6 bases, 5 bases remained unmatched. CDR3 DNA: TGTGCCAGCCGACCTAGCGGGGGGGCCAATGAGCAGTTCTTC. Protein sequence: CASRPSGGANEQFF.

This sequence joins TRBV9 and TRBJ2-7; D is possibly TRBD1 (6 bases). The V and J ends lost 5 bases and 2 bases respectively, with 17 bases between them. Germline CDR1 reads SGDLS; CDR2 reads YYNGEE. The CDR3 is 15 residues long. CDR3 in amino acids: CASSPMGTFTYEQYF. The DNA of the CDR3 is TGTGCCAGCAGTCCCATGGGGACATTCACCTACGAGCAGTACTTC.